These 16 T cell receptor beta chains were sequenced from one sample in a study of early stage breast cancer tumors. Clones were read by immunoSEQ multiplex PCR, and TCRdb kept only the in-frame ones, dropping some. This table has around 11,000 clones, approximately 72% appearing once. The material sequenced was breast tumor tissue. Every receptor here comes from a person aged 65 to 79 with breast cancer.

This clone has a handful of counts. V usage is TRBV7-2 and J usage is TRBJ2-7; 8 positions agree with TRBD1. The germline gives CDR1 SGHTA, CDR2 FQGNSA. The trim removed 3 bases at V and 3 bases at J, leaving 1 base unmatched. This CDR3 has 13 amino acids. The CDR3 DNA reads as TGTGCCAGCAGCTTTGACAGGGGCTACGAGCAGTACTTC. Amino acid sequence: CASSFDRGYEQYF.

This clone is termed large. The chain recombines TRBV5-1 with TRBJ1-4, with 8 nucleotides matching TRBD1. The length of the CDR3 is 14 residues. Germline CDR1 SGHRS, CDR2 YFSETQ. Trimming took 4 bases from V and 8 from J; bases not matched to a gene: 7. The CDR3: CASSPTGVGEKLFF. As DNA, the CDR3 is TGCGCCAGCAGCCCGACAGGGGTAGGCGAAAAACTGTTTTTT.

The rearrangement links TRBV4-3 to TRBJ2-2; a weak D match, TRBD2 (5 bases). The ends were cut back, 1 base at V and 6 bases at J, with 12 bases in the middle. The germline CDR1 and CDR2 sequences are LGHNA and YSLEER. CDR3 size: 15 residues. The CDR3 bases are TGCGCCAGCAGCCAAGCGGCTCCTAGCTCCGGGGAGCTGTTTTTT. This translates into CASSQAAPSSGELFF.

This chain connects TRBV5-4 to TRBJ2-3, with 8 bases fitting TRBD2. The CDR3 contains 15 residues. The V gene's germline CDR1 is SGHNT and CDR2 YYREEE (reference sequence). Unmatched junction bases numbered 6, after V lost 4 bases and J lost 2 bases. CDR3 sequence reads: CASSAPGRDTDTQYF. As DNA, the CDR3 is TGTGCCAGCAGCGCCCCCGGGAGGGACACAGATACGCAGTATTTT.

The chain carries TRBV6-1 and TRBJ1-2, with TRBD1 matching over 9 bases. This CDR3 region has 15 residues. Trimming removed 6 bases from V and 4 bases from J; junction bases left unmatched: 9. The V gene's germline CDR1 is MNHNS and CDR2 SASEGT. The CDR3 loop is CASSPNRGPGYGYTF. The CDR3, as DNA: TGTGCCAGCAGCCCGAACAGGGGGCCTGGCTATGGCTACACCTTC.

This clone appeared a few times. This chain connects TRBV29-1 to TRBJ1-1; 7 bases match TRBD1. Germline assignment: CDR1 SQVTM and CDR2 ANQGSEA. The J segment lost 1 base and the V segment lost 4 bases, leaving 6 bases of the junction unmatched. The CDR3 runs 14 residues. The CDR3 nucleotides read TGCAGCGTTGGCCGACAGGGCACGAACACTGAAGCTTTCTTT. Encoded protein: CSVGRQGTNTEAFF.

This chain links TRBV25-1 with TRBJ1-4; D is possibly TRBD1 (6 bases). The CDR3 contains 14 residues. From germline, CDR1 is MGHDK and CDR2 SYGVNS. V lost 6 bases and J 5 bases, leaving 13 bases between the germline ends. The CDR3 bases are TGTGCCAGCAGCTTGACAGGCGGCAATGAAAAACTGTTTTTT. Translating gives CASSLTGGNEKLFF. Together with reference TRBV25-1 and TRBJ1-4, the CDR3 gives the full variable domain: EADIYQTPRYLVIGTGKKITLECSQTMGHDKMYWYQQDPGMELHLIHYSYGVNSTEKGDLSSESTVSRIRTEHFPLTLESARPSHTSQYLCASSLTGGNEKLFFGSGTQLSVL.

The chain has TRBV9 and TRBJ2-7, with 9 bases matching TRBD1. Germline V CDR1 and CDR2: SGDLS, YYNGEE. The V segment lost 4 bases and the J segment 2 bases; nucleotides outside the gene matches: 4. The CDR3 covers 14 residues. This CDR3 is CASSPRDRAYEQYF. The CDR3 bases are TGTGCCAGCAGCCCCCGGGACAGGGCCTACGAGCAGTACTTC.

V and J are TRBV7-3 and TRBJ2-1; a possible D gene is TRBD1 (5 bases). The CDR3 has 14 residues. Germline V gene data show CDR1 as SGHTA and CDR2 as FQGTGA. Trimming removed 6 bases at V and 8 bases at J, with 17 bases between. The CDR3 loop is CASSSGPQGDEQFF. The CDR3 DNA follows: TGTGCCAGCAGTTCCGGCCCTCAGGGCGATGAGCAGTTCTTC.

The chain joins TRBV7-8 to TRBJ1-2; the match to TRBD1 covers 7 bases. CDR1 and CDR2 from the germline V gene are SGHVS and FQNEAQ. This CDR3 is built from 16 residues. Trimming at V came to 0 bases and at J to 2 bases, leaving 6 bases not matched to a gene. CDR3 region: CASSLAGQHLNYGYTF. In nucleotides, the CDR3 is TGTGCCAGCAGCTTAGCGGGACAGCACTTAAACTATGGCTACACCTTC.

The table lists this clone with a count of one. The J gene is TRBJ2-3, the V gene TRBV5-1; 11 nucleotides align to TRBD2. The J segment lost 8 bases and the V segment lost 3 bases, leaving 11 bases of the junction unmatched. CDR3 length: 16 amino acids. Per germline, CDR1 SGHRS and CDR2 YFSETQ. CDR3 region: CASSWAPGLADGTQYF. The CDR3 DNA reads as TGCGCCAGCAGCTGGGCTCCGGGACTAGCGGACGGTACGCAGTATTTT.

This clone was detected only once. The V and J genes are TRBV7-6 and TRBJ2-1, with 7 bases that match TRBD2. Losses at the gene ends were 1 base for V and 0 bases for J; bases not matched to a gene: 6. The length of the CDR3 is 17 residues. Germline CDR1 SGHVS, CDR2 FNYEAQ. This CDR3 reads CASSLVGGRGSYNEQFF. The CDR3 DNA follows: TGTGCCAGCAGCTTAGTCGGGGGGAGGGGCTCCTACAATGAGCAGTTCTTC. Combining the CDR3 with reference TRBV7-6 and TRBJ2-1 gives the whole variable domain GAGVSQSPRYKVTKRGQDVALRCDPISGHVSLYWYRQALGQGPEFLTYFNYEAQQDKSGLPNDRFSAERPEGSISTLTIQRTEQRDSAMYRCASSLVGGRGSYNEQFFGPGTRLTVL.

The genes are TRBV19 and TRBJ2-7, with D possibly TRBD1 on 5 matching bases. Germline-derived CDR1 and CDR2 are LNHDA and SQIVND (reference sequence). CDR3 size: 14 residues. The V gene lost 4 bases and the J gene lost 2 bases, with 12 bases spanning the gap. CDR3: CASSSRRAPYEQYF. The CDR3 bases are TGTGCCAGTAGTAGTCGCAGGGCCCCCTACGAGCAGTACTTC.

This rearrangement joins TRBV29-1 to TRBJ2-1, with TRBD2 matching 13 bases. Per germline, CDR1 SQVTM and CDR2 ANQGSEA. J lost 5 bases, V lost 3 bases, and 4 bases had no gene match. The CDR3 is made up of 15 amino acids. In nucleotides, the CDR3 is TGCAGCGTTGAGACTAGCGGGAGGTATAACAATGAGCAGTTCTTC. Amino acid sequence: CSVETSGRYNNEQFF.

A few counts support this clone. The chain joins TRBV4-1 to TRBJ2-7; D is undetermined. V was cut by 0 bases and J by 4 bases, with 10 bases left in between. Germline V gives CDR1 MGHRA, CDR2 YSYEKL. This CDR3 has 14 residues. The CDR3 here is CASSQDGQFYEQYF. CDR3 nucleotides: TGCGCCAGCAGCCAAGATGGCCAGTTTTACGAGCAGTACTTC.

This clone was counted a few times. This chain joins TRBV19 and TRBJ2-1, with 10 bases matching TRBD1. The V and J ends lost 7 bases and 7 bases, in that order; junction bases with no gene match: 7. CDR1 and CDR2 (germline): LNHDA, SQIVND (reference sequence). The CDR3 spans 14 residues. The CDR3 DNA reads as TGTGCCAGTACCTGGGGGACAGGGGTTAATGAGCAGTTCTTC. Translation gives CASTWGTGVNEQFF.